This T cell receptor beta chain was sequenced in a study of blood T cell repertoires in COVID-19. Background on the study: Sources were T cells, B-cell-depleted T cells, or PBMCs; the material itself was cDNA or gDNA.

This clone occurred a few times. Authors' data handling: Scientists estimated how many nucleated cells there were by amplifying reference gene primers. Sequencing was performed with immunoSEQ multiplex PCR; in TCRdb, only in-frame clones are kept and a portion is missing. V and J calls and clone size are given by that table; D and trimming were obtained from the DNA. The table lists 10,000 to 15,000 clones, 65% to 90% of them singletons. Sequenced sample: peripheral blood. The receptor's source is a man in his forties with active or convalescent COVID-19.

CDR3 loop: CASRTTGEGSSEQYF. The CDR3 DNA follows: TGTGCCAGCAGGACCACGGGAGAAGGGTCTAGCGAGCAGTACTTC. The chain uses TRBV2 and TRBJ2-7; D may be TRBD2 (6 bases). This CDR3 is built from 15 residues. The V end was cut by 6 bases, the J end by 6 bases, with 21 bases between. Germline V gene sequence: CDR1 SNHLY, CDR2 FYNNEI.